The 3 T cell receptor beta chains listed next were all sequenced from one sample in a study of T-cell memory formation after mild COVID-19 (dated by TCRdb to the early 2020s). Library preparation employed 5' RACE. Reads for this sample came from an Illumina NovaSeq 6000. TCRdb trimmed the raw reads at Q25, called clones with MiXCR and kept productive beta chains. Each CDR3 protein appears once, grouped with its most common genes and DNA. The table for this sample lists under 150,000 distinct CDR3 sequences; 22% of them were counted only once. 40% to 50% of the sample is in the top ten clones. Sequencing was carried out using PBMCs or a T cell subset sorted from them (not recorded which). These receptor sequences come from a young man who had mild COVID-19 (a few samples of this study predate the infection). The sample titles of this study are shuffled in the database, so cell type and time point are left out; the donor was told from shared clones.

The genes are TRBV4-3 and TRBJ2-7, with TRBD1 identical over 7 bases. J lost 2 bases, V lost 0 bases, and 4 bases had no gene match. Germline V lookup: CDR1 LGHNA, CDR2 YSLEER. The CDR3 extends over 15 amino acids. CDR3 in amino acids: CASSQEGQETYEQYF. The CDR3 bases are TGCGCCAGCAGCCAAGAAGGACAGGAGACCTACGAGCAGTACTTC.

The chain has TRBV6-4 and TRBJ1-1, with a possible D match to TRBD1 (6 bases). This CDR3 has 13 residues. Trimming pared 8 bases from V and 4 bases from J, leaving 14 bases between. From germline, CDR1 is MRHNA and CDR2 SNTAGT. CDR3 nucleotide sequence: TGTGCCAGCGCCGTGGGGGCAGGCACTGAAGCTTTCTTT. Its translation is CASAVGAGTEAFF.

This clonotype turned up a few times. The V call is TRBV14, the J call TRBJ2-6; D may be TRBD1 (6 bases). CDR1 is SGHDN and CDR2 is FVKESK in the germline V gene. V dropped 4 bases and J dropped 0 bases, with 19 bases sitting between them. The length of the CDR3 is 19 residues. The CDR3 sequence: CASSRERQAWDSGANVLTF. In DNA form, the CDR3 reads TGTGCCAGCAGCCGAGAAAGACAGGCCTGGGACTCTGGGGCCAACGTCCTGACTTTC.